The rows below give T cell receptor beta chains drawn from one sample of a study of blood T cell repertoires in COVID-19. This table comes from immunoSEQ multiplex PCR, and its TCRdb copy is limited to in-frame clones, with some not included. In the table there are roughly 150,000 clones, 78% of which are singletons. The specimen sequenced was PBMCs or T cells enriched from blood (not recorded which). These receptors were taken from a woman aged 45-59 years who had recovered from COVID-19. Each CDR3 is given with its conserved first and last residue. The D gene is left open where the match is weak. Only some rows state a clone size, as once, few, many or a class for expanded clones.

J gene,CDR3 length,clone size,V gene,D gene,CDR3 protein,CDR3 DNA
TRBJ2-5,15,NA,TRBV3-1/TRBV3-2,NA,CASSQAGRDQETQYF,TGTGCCAGCAGCCAAGCGGGAAGGGACCAAGAGACCCAGTACTTC
TRBJ2-3,15,NA,TRBV9,TRBD2,CASSVLAGGTDTQYF,TGTGCCAGCAGCGTACTAGCGGGAGGCACAGATACGCAGTATTTT
TRBJ2-2,15,NA,TRBV14,NA,CASSQFRADTGELFF,TGTGCCAGCAGCCAATTCAGGGCGGACACCGGGGAGCTGTTTTTT
TRBJ2-2,13,once,TRBV30,NA,CAWTLRGYRELFF,TGTGCCTGGACCTTAAGGGGGTATAGGGAGCTGTTTTTT
TRBJ2-7,13,NA,TRBV6-5,NA,CATSVVSSYEQYF,TGTGCCACGTCGGTGGTGAGCTCCTACGAGCAGTACTTC
TRBJ2-5,17,NA,TRBV3-1/TRBV3-2,TRBD1,CASSPQPGQGGQETQYF,TGTGCCAGCAGCCCCCAGCCGGGACAGGGGGGCCAAGAGACCCAGTACTTC
TRBJ1-1,15,NA,TRBV28,TRBD1,CASRGTGGGNTEAFF,TGTGCCAGCAGGGGGACAGGGGGTGGGAACACTGAAGCTTTCTTT
TRBJ2-2,13,NA,TRBV10-3,NA,CAISRENTGELFF,TGTGCCATCAGCAGGGAGAACACCGGGGAGCTGTTTTTT
TRBJ2-1,17,NA,TRBV7-9,NA,CASSLAEERQAYNEQFF,TGTGCCAGCAGCTTAGCGGAAGAGAGACAGGCTTACAATGAGCAGTTCTTC
TRBJ2-7,16,few,TRBV5-4,TRBD2,CASSFGTSGGEYEQYF,TGTGCCAGCAGCTTTGGGACTAGCGGGGGGGAGTACGAGCAGTACTTC
TRBJ2-7,14,few,TRBV5-1,NA,CASSLARDTKEQYF,TGCGCCAGCAGCTTGGCTCGGGACACTAAAGAGCAGTACTTC
TRBJ2-7,16,NA,TRBV27,NA,CASSLWPPLGKYEQYF,TGTGCCAGCAGTTTATGGCCCCCTTTGGGCAAATACGAGCAGTACTTC
TRBJ1-5,16,once,TRBV7-2,NA,CASSLEVAGGYQPQHF,TGTGCCAGCAGCTTAGAAGTCGCAGGAGGGTATCAGCCCCAGCATTTT
TRBJ1-2,16,NA,TRBV18,NA,CASSPVQGKSSNGYTF,TGTGCCAGCTCACCAGTGCAGGGAAAGTCGTCCAATGGCTACACCTTC
TRBJ1-6,14,NA,TRBV6-2/TRBV6-3,NA,CASSYGANNSPLHF,TGTGCCAGCAGTTATGGGGCAAATAATTCACCCCTCCACTTT
TRBJ2-5,15,NA,TRBV28,TRBD2,CASTSLAGGGETQYF,TGTGCCAGCACCTCTCTAGCGGGGGGGGGAGAGACCCAGTACTTC
TRBJ1-5,16,NA,TRBV6-6,TRBD1,CASSDSSGTDNQPQHF,TGTGCCAGCAGCGATTCCTCCGGGACAGATAATCAGCCCCAGCATTTT
TRBJ1-5,14,NA,TRBV7-8,NA,CASSLYPGNQPQHF,TGTGCCAGCAGCTTATATCCGGGCAATCAGCCCCAGCATTTT
TRBJ1-2,13,NA,TRBV7-9,TRBD1,CASSPDRDYGYTF,TGTGCCAGCAGCCCCGACAGGGACTATGGCTACACCTTC
TRBJ2-5,15,NA,TRBV15,NA,CATSRGGGPQETQYF,TGTGCCACCAGCAGAGGGGGGGGGCCCCAAGAGACCCAGTACTTC
TRBJ2-2,15,NA,TRBV5-5,TRBD2,CASSAWGGNTGELFF,TGTGCCAGCAGCGCATGGGGGGGTAACACCGGGGAGCTGTTTTTT
TRBJ1-2,13,NA,TRBV19,NA,CASIPRGGLGYTF,TGTGCCAGTATCCCCCGGGGGGGGCTCGGCTACACCTTC
TRBJ1-4,15,NA,TRBV18,NA,CASSPTRQGGEKLFF,TGTGCCAGCTCACCAACCCGGCAGGGAGGTGAAAAACTGTTTTTT
TRBJ1-2,12,NA,TRBV18,NA,CASSPTGYGYTF,TGTGCCAGCTCACCTACAGGGTATGGCTACACCTTC
TRBJ2-2,13,few,TRBV5-5,NA,CASSHPVAGELFF,TGTGCCAGCAGCCATCCGGTGGCCGGGGAGCTGTTTTTT
TRBJ1-1,15,once,TRBV19,TRBD1,CASSASLTGKAGAFF,TGTGCCAGTAGTGCTAGCTTGACAGGGAAAGCGGGAGCTTTCTTT
TRBJ1-6,13,NA,TRBV5-1,NA,CASSLDRDPPLHF,TGCGCCAGCAGCTTGGACAGGGATCCACCCCTCCACTTT
TRBJ2-7,16,NA,TRBV9,TRBD1,CASSRMGQGRTYEQYF,TGTGCCAGCAGCAGAATGGGACAGGGCCGAACCTACGAGCAGTACTTC
TRBJ1-6,15,NA,TRBV28,NA,CASSLSRAYNSPLHF,TGTGCCAGCAGTTTAAGCAGGGCGTATAATTCACCCCTCCACTTT
TRBJ2-7,16,NA,TRBV18,NA,CASSPSRQAKAYEQYF,TGTGCCAGCTCACCATCTCGACAGGCCAAAGCCTACGAGCAGTACTTC
TRBJ2-3,15,NA,TRBV7-8,TRBD1,CASSARRDRTDTQYF,TGTGCCAGCAGCGCCCGCCGGGACAGGACAGATACGCAGTATTTT
TRBJ1-1,16,few,TRBV19,NA,CASREGGVRLNTEAFF,TGTGCCAGTAGAGAGGGGGGGGTACGGCTGAACACTGAAGCTTTCTTT
TRBJ1-1,13,NA,TRBV28,NA,CASIAATNTEAFF,TGTGCCAGCATTGCGGCTACGAACACTGAAGCTTTCTTT
TRBJ1-3,15,once,TRBV28,NA,CASSFVGTLGNTIYF,TGTGCCAGCAGTTTTGTCGGGACACTAGGAAACACCATATATTTT
TRBJ1-1,12,NA,TRBV14,NA,CASSHGGAEAFF,TGTGCCAGCAGCCATGGAGGAGCTGAAGCTTTCTTT
TRBJ1-1,12,NA,TRBV3-1/TRBV3-2,NA,CASSHRDTEAFF,TGTGCCAGCAGCCATCGGGACACTGAAGCTTTCTTT
TRBJ1-2,11,NA,TRBV7-9,NA,CASSEDSRRTF,TGTGCCAGCAGCGAAGACAGCCGGAGAACCTTC
TRBJ1-2,16,NA,TRBV28,TRBD1,CASSSHILRQGHGYTF,TGTGCCAGCAGTTCCCACATATTACGACAGGGGCATGGCTACACCTTC
TRBJ2-1,15,once,TRBV5-4,TRBD1,CASSYTGAGLNEQFF,TGTGCCAGCAGCTACACAGGGGCAGGCTTGAATGAGCAGTTCTTC
TRBJ1-6,16,NA,TRBV19,NA,CASSRGGTSYNSPLHF,TGTGCCAGTAGTAGGGGGGGAACATCCTATAATTCACCCCTCCACTTT
TRBJ2-7,16,NA,TRBV2,NA,CASSEFGGSSTYEQYF,TGTGCCAGCAGTGAATTCGGGGGTTCGTCGACCTACGAGCAGTACTTC
TRBJ2-1,13,NA,TRBV12-5,NA,CASGTTVYNEQFF,TGTGCTAGTGGCACGACAGTCTACAATGAGCAGTTCTTC
TRBJ2-1,16,NA,TRBV4-1,TRBD2,CASSPGGRGPSPEQFF,TGCGCCAGCAGCCCGGGGGGGCGGGGGCCTTCACCCGAGCAGTTCTTC
TRBJ2-3,16,NA,TRBV4-2,NA,CASSQVGAGDTDTQYF,TGTGCCAGCAGCCAAGTGGGGGCGGGGGACACAGATACGCAGTATTTT
TRBJ1-6,14,NA,TRBV2,TRBD1,CASRAGGAGSPLHF,TGTGCCAGCAGGGCAGGGGGCGCCGGCTCACCCCTCCACTTT
TRBJ2-3,14,NA,TRBV4-1,TRBD2,CASSASGGVDTQYF,TGCGCCAGCAGCGCTAGCGGGGGTGTCGATACGCAGTATTTT
TRBJ1-2,16,NA,TRBV10-3,TRBD1,CAISESSRGQAYGYTF,TGTGCCATCAGTGAGTCGAGCAGGGGGCAGGCCTATGGCTACACCTTC
TRBJ1-2,13,few,TRBV2,TRBD1,CATRTGGGRDYTF,TGTGCCACCAGGACAGGGGGCGGCCGCGACTACACCTTC
TRBJ1-5,15,NA,TRBV15,NA,CATSRVVASNQPQHF,TGTGCCACCAGCAGAGTTGTAGCGAGCAATCAGCCCCAGCATTTT
TRBJ2-1,15,NA,TRBV4-1,NA,CASSQDPGDGNEQFF,TGCGCCAGCAGCCAAGATCCGGGGGACGGCAATGAGCAGTTCTTC
TRBJ1-6,15,few,TRBV6-5,TRBD1,CASSPGQGDVSPLHF,TGTGCCAGCAGTCCGGGACAGGGGGATGTTTCACCCCTCCACTTT
TRBJ1-2,12,few,TRBV19,TRBD1,CASSPGGDGYTF,TGTGCCAGTAGTCCAGGGGGCGATGGCTACACCTTC